Described below is a single TCR beta chain sequence and its context. Its antigen remains unknown. The CDR3 covers 17 residues. These data are taken from a study of T cells after posttransplantation cyclophosphamide. Broader study findings: Donor CD8+ memory clones often dominated recipient blood repertoires at later times.

Clones were sequenced by immunoSEQ multiplex PCR, and TCRdb holds only the in-frame ones, with some missing. Here the sample spans some 61,000 clones, 85% to 95% being singletons. Sequenced material: PBMCs. This sequence joins TRBV21-1 and TRBJ2-1; TRBD1, the D gene given by the table, was not confirmed from the DNA. TRBV21-1 corresponds to a pseudogene. The sequence came from a woman in her 30s in good health and a related stem cell transplant donor. CDR3 DNA: TGTGCCAGCAGCAAATCACCGGGACAGGGGTGGTACAATGAGCAGTTCTTC. This codes for CASSKSPGQGWYNEQFF.